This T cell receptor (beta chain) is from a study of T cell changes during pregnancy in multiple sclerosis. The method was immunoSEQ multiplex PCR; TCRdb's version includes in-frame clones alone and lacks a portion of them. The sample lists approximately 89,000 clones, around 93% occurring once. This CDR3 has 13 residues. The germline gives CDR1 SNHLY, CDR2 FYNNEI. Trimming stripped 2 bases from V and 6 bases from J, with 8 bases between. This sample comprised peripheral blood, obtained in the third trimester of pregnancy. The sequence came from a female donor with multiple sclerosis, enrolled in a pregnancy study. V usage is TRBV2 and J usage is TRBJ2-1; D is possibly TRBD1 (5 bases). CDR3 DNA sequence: TGTGCCAGCAGTGAACAGGGCCGCAATGAGCAGTTCTTC. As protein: CASSEQGRNEQFF.